The entry that follows covers one TCR beta chain sequence. Its antigen is as yet unknown. The data belong to a study of vaccination effects on CD4 cells after COVID-19. Generated by immunoSEQ multiplex PCR, the TCRdb table keeps only in-frame clones and is missing some. The table lists 40,000 to 50,000 clones, roughly 70% of them singletons, with 20% to 30% in the top ten. ViraFEST assay sequencing came after antigen-specific CD4+ T cells were expanded with viral peptide pools. Following culture for about 11 days, CD4+ T cells were isolated. All vaccine recipients tested negative for nucleocapsid antibodies and had never contracted SARS-CoV-2 infection. V dropped 6 bases and J dropped 7; count of bases not matched to a gene: 7. In germline, CDR1 is SNHLY, CDR2 FYNNEI. The CDR3 extends over 14 amino acids.

This sample comprised CD4+ T cells from PBMCs cultured with HCoV-OC43 spike peptides, obtained before COVID-19 vaccination. Subset indicated: HCoV-OC43 spike overlapping peptide pool stimulation. This sequence joins TRBV2 and TRBJ1-2; 11 nucleotides line up with TRBD1. The clonotype originates from a human donor who received a COVID-19 vaccine. The CDR3 loop is CASRSRTGGGGYTF. In DNA, the CDR3 is TGTGCCAGCAGGTCCCGGACAGGGGGCGGTGGCTACACCTTC.